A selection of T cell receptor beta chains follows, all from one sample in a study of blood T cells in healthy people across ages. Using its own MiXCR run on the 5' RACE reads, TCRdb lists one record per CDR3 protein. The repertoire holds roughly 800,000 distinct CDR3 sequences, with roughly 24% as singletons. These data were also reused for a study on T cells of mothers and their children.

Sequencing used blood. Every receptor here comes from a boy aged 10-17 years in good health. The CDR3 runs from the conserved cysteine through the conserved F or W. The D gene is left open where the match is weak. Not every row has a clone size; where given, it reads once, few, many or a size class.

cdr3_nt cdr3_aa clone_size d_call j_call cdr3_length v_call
TGTGCCAGCAGTTACTCGATGACTAGTGGAGATACGCAGTATTTT CASSYSMTSGDTQYF NA NA TRBJ2-3 15 TRBV6-5
TGCGCCAGCAGCTACATCTCCGGGACAGGGGGCACCGGGGAGCTGTTTTTT CASSYISGTGGTGELFF few TRBD1 TRBJ2-2 17 TRBV5-1
TGTGCCAGCCGCTCCGGGCCCGAGGAGCTGTTTTTT CASRSGPEELFF NA NA TRBJ2-2 12 TRBV12-3/TRBV12-4
TGCAGTGCTGTACAGGGCTCCTACGAGCAGTACTTC CSAVQGSYEQYF few NA TRBJ2-7 12 TRBV20-1
TGCAGTGCCTATTTAGGGTCGTACGGATTGGAGACCCAGTACTTC CSAYLGSYGLETQYF few NA TRBJ2-5 15 TRBV20-1
TGCGCCAGCAGCTTAACCGGGACAGGGAACGGGGAGCTGTTTTTT CASSLTGTGNGELFF NA TRBD1 TRBJ2-2 15 TRBV5-1
TGTGCCTGGAGGGCCGGGGGGACCCACAATGAGCAGTTCTTC CAWRAGGTHNEQFF many TRBD2 TRBJ2-1 14 TRBV30
TGTGCCAGCAGACCCCGGGACAGGGAGACCCAGTACTTC CASRPRDRETQYF NA TRBD1 TRBJ2-5 13 TRBV6-5
TGTGCCAGCAGTCTCGGGGCGTCGGATGAGCAGTTCTTC CASSLGASDEQFF NA NA TRBJ2-1 13 TRBV12-3/TRBV12-4
TGTGCCAGCAGTTTATCGTTGGGAGGTTATCTAGCTGGGGCCAACGTCCTGACTTTC CASSLSLGGYLAGANVLTF NA NA TRBJ2-6 19 TRBV27
TGCGCCAGCAGCTTGGGGGCCAGGGCGGAAGGCTACACCTTC CASSLGARAEGYTF few NA TRBJ1-2 14 TRBV5-1
TGTGCCAGCAGTTTACTTACGGCGGCCAGCAATGAGCAGTTCTTC CASSLLTAASNEQFF NA NA TRBJ2-1 15 TRBV12-3/TRBV12-4
TGCGCCAGCAGCTTGGAGGGGACAGAAAGGATCGGAAACACCATATATTTT CASSLEGTERIGNTIYF NA TRBD1 TRBJ1-3 17 TRBV5-1